This TCR beta chain is from a study of T cells in Graves' hyperthyroidism and ophthalmopathy (dated by TCRdb to between 2018 and 2021). Context from the whole study: Peripheral blood samples were taken at the time of initial diagnosis, prior to any treatment. TCR V-J signatures able to tell the groups apart were searched for in a discovery cohort of some 100 patients, of whom more than 40 had Graves' ophthalmopathy and about 60 had stable Graves' hyperthyroidism. Whether ophthalmopathy could be predicted prospectively was tested in an independent validation cohort made up of approximately 19 hyperthyroidism patients plus 17 patients who later progressed to ophthalmopathy. The approximately 98 discovery patients were randomly divided into training and test sets at a 7:3 ratio. Thyroid tissue and blood T-cell repertoires from six Graves' hyperthyroidism patients were also compared in the study. After blood sampling, hyperthyroidism patients were treated with methimazole at a starting dose of 30 mg daily, and ophthalmopathy patients were treated with high-dose intravenous methylprednisolone. The paper reports TCR Vbeta CDR3 sequencing of some 140 peripheral blood samples: approximately 41 ophthalmopathy, about 75 hyperthyroidism and about 17 progressor patients.

Points the paper makes about the study in general: Most expanded thyroid clonotypes (frequency above 0.001) were also detected in blood, suggesting blood repertoires may reflect thyroid immune responses. In validation, progression to ophthalmopathy was predicted by the model with more than 65% sensitivity and nearly 75% specificity, a median of around 5.9 months before onset. No statistical method was used to fix the sample size in advance, and group allocation was not hidden from the investigators. A model built on a 13 V-J signature distinguished ophthalmopathy from stable hyperthyroidism, reaching roughly 88% sensitivity and 81.08% specificity in cross-validation and 80%/75% in testing.

The CDR3 runs 17 amino acids, cysteine and phenylalanine included. Only CDR3 DNA is held: 51 bases, read in frame from base 1. CDR1 and CDR2 were assigned from the germline V gene as MGHDK and SYGVNS. The germline V and J ends show losses of 4 bases and 2 bases respectively, and no gene match explains 4 bases of the junction. Stable Graves' hyperthyroidism was defined as the absence of progression to ophthalmopathy over 18 months of follow-up. Hyperthyroidism patients were newly diagnosed, with disease duration under 2 months, and aged 18 to 65 years. The study excluded patients with uncontrolled infections, other autoimmune diseases, pregnancy or lactation. Diagnoses were established on the basis of clinical symptoms, serum thyroxine and TRAb, thyroid ultrasound, and orbital computed tomography. PBMCs were separated from about 10 ml of fresh peripheral blood using Ficoll-Paque density gradient centrifugation. Total RNA was extracted using Trizol reagent, and RNA quality was assessed on an Agilent 2100 Bioanalyzer.

The TCR beta CDR3 regions were amplified from the RNA transcripts. The first round of RT-PCR for the TCR CDR3 was performed with the HTBI primer set and the Qiagen OneStep RT-PCR kit. The libraries were constructed in a second round of multiplex PCR and then size-selected and purified. Sequencing of the libraries was done on an Illumina HiSeq2000 using paired-end 100 bp reads. The paper's data handling went like this. Raw data were processed with SOAPnuke, discarding reads with adapters, uncalled bases, mean Phred below 15, or no exact constant-primer or identifier match. High-quality paired reads were merged using COPE v1.2.5, and each unique nucleotide sequence was defined as a clonotype. Clonotypes were aligned to IMGT TRBV, TRBD and TRBJ reference segments using MiTCR v1.1. Only V-J combinations with frequency above 0.0001, covering about 99% of repertoires, were analysed. A TCS score was defined as the ratio of F50 (clonal expansion) to E x V (chaos), with BLOSUM62-based TCRdist applied between CDR3 peptides within each V-J. Welch's t-statistics and random forest reduced approximately 520 V-J features to 13, which were used in a naive Bayes classifier (R e1071). The Morisita-Horn index was used to measure how similar the thyroid and blood repertoires were. The raw public reads went through TCRdb reprocessing: fastp at Q25, MiXCR clone calling, in-frame beta chains kept. Each record represents a unique CDR3 protein, reported with the most common genes and DNA among its rows. TCRdb, not the original authors, processed these V and J calls. The sample has about 840,000 distinct CDR3 sequences on record, 38% of them singletons. The ten largest make up about 9% of the sample.

The sample holds many counts of this clonotype. Its target antigen remains unknown. One base away there is no much larger clone; base qualities are not given. The sequence links TRBV25-1 to TRBJ2-5, with TRBD2 matching 16 junction bases. The sequenced sample was blood. The sequence came from a man aged 18 to 30 with Graves' hyperthyroidism. The CDR3 region has the sequence CASSGAGLAGGQETQYF. The sequenced DNA: TGTGCCAGCAGTGGCGCGGGACTAGCGGGGGGGCAAGAGACCCAGTACTTC.